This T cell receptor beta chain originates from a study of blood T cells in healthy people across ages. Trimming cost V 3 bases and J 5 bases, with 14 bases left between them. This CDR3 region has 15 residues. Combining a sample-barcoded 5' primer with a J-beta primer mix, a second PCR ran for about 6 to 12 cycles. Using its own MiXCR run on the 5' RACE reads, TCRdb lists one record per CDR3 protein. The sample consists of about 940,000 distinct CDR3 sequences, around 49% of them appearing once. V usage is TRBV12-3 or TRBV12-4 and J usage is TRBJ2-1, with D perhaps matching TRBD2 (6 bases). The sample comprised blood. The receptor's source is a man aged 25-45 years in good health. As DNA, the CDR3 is TGTGCCAGCAGTTTTGGGAGTGGGGGGAACAATGAGCAGTTCTTC. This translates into CASSFGSGGNNEQFF.